This T cell receptor beta chain stems from a study of cytomegalovirus exposure and HLA in healthy donors. Notes on the study in general: Altogether, 160 or so TCR beta chains were recorded as cytomegalovirus-associated. First-cohort TCR clusters tended to co-occur in the 120 or so validation repertoires, a later analysis found.

Using immunoSEQ multiplex PCR, the repertoire was profiled, and TCRdb retains in-frame clones only, with some absent. The table includes 200,000 to 300,000 clones, approximately 87% detected once. Trimming shortened V by 5 bases and J by 2 bases, and 12 bases separated the two germline ends. Germline CDR1 and CDR2: MNHNS and SASEGT. The CDR3 is 14 amino acids. The count of this clone is one. The antigen is not known. The J gene is TRBJ1-1, the V gene TRBV6-1; the D gene is possibly TRBD1 (5 bases). The TCR originated in a man younger than 35 in good health and CMV-seronegative. The sequencing sample was made of PBMCs. CDR3 sequence: CASSFATGNTEAFF. The CDR3, as DNA: TGTGCCAGCAGTTTCGCCACAGGTAACACTGAAGCTTTCTTT.